This T cell receptor (beta chain) was identified during a study of shared clonotypes between healthy human individuals. The study, taken as a whole, reports: Memory subsets generally showed lower estimated richness than naive subsets.

Measured with immunoSEQ multiplex PCR; TCRdb has only the in-frame clones, and not every one. Among roughly 530,000 clones listed, about 95% were seen once. The table lists this clone with a count of one. What it binds is not known. An end of the junction does not agree with germline; a read error may underlie this. This clonotype was sampled from a woman aged 30 to 39 in good health. The sequenced sample was naive CD4+ T cells sorted from blood. Subset indicated: CD45RA+ positively selected.

Written as DNA, the CDR3 is TGTGCCAGCAGCCAAGGGGCGGGACAGGGCTCCCACGAGCAGTACTTC. This gives the protein CASSQGAGQGSHEQYF. The chain is built from TRBV4-2 and TRBJ2-7, with 9 bases identical to TRBD1. Germline loops: CDR1 LGHNA, CDR2 YNFKEQ. The CDR3 has 16 residues.